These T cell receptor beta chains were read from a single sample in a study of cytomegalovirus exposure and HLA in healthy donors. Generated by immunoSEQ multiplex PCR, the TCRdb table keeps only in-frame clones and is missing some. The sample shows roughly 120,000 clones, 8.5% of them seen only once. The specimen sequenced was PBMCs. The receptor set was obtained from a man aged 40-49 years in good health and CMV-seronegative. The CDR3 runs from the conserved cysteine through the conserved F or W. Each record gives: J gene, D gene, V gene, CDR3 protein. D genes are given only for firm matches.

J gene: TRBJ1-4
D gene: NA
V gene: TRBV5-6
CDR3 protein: CASSLGGPNEKLFF

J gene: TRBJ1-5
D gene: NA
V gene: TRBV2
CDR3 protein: CASIESRNQPQHF

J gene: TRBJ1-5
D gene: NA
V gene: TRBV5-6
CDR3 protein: CASSAGTPNQPQHF

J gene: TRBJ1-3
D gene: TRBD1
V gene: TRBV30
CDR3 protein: CAWSVQGTRSGNTIYF

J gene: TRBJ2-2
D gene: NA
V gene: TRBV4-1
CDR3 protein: CASSQGPNTGELFF

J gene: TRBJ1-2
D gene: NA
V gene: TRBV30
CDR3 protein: CAWNVGAGRHGYTF

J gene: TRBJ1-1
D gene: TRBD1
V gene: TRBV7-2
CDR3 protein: CASSEPGQGYTEAFF

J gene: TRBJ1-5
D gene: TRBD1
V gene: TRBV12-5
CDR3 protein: CASGLVGQGMGQPQHF

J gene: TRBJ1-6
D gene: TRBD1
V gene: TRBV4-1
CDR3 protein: CASSQMLTGIDNSPLHF

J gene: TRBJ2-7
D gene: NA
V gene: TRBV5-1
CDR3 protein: CASSLAGNEQYF

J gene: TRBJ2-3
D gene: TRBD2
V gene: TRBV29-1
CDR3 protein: CSVEFETSGTDTQYF

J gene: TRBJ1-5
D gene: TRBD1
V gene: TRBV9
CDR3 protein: CASSPGTGTSNQPQHF

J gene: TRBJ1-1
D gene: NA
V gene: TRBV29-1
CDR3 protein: CSVAAGQLTEAFF

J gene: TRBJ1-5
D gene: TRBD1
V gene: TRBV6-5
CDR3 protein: CASIGQAGQPQHF

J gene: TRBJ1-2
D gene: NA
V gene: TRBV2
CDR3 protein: CASSYYSRQGYTF

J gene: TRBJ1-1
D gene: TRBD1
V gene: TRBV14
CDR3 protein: CASSHSTGGYEAFF

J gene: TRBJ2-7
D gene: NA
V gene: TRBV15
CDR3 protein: CATSRGMGAEQYF

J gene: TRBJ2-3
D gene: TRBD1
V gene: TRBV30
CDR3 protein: CAWNPGQGGTDTQYF

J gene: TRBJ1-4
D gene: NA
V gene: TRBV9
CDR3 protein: CASSVVGGGNEKLFF

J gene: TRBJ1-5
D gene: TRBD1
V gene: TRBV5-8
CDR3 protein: CASSLGRGQGFLWDQPQHF

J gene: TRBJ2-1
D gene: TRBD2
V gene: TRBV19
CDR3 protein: CASNLAGGHNEQFF

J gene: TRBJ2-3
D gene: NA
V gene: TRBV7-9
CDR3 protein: CASSSQGGGRTQYF